The present entry profiles one T cell receptor (beta chain) with its context. Antigen specificity is unknown. The sample comes from a study of cytomegalovirus exposure and HLA in healthy donors. Study-level information: Roughly 170 million T cells yielded under 130 million unique TCR beta sequences in earlier analysis. Broader study findings: It was likely that a cluster of highly shared sequence variants was a sequencing artifact. Later analysis suggested most CMV-associated TCR beta chains were HLA-restricted.

Germline values: CDR1 SGDLS, CDR2 YYNGEE. Trimming removed 0 bases from V and 0 bases from J, with 21 bases in between. This CDR3 contains 20 residues. PCR was performed using 60 Vbeta and 13 Jbeta primers. Assay: immunoSEQ multiplex PCR; the TCRdb copy retains only in-frame clones and omits some. The sample consists of 40,000 to 55,000 clones, 55% to 75% of them appearing once. The material sequenced was PBMCs. V usage is TRBV9 and J usage is TRBJ1-4; D perhaps matches TRBD1 (5 bases). This TCR was recovered from a woman in her twenties or thirties in good health and CMV-seronegative. CDR3 in amino acids: CASSVGVGGAGPSTNEKLFF. The CDR3 bases are TGTGCCAGCAGCGTAGGTGTGGGTGGGGCCGGCCCTTCAACTAATGAAAAACTGTTTTTT.